This TCR beta chain appears in the sequencing data of a study of regulatory T cells in long-lasting Graves disease. iRepertoire HTBI primers and Arm-PCR of CDR3 regions built TCR beta libraries. The authors' processing: Identification of gene segments yielded approximately 62 TRBV and roughly 15 TRBJ across samples. Each CDR3 protein gets one entry after TCRdb re-called the multiplex PCR reads with MiXCR. What appears here as the V and J calls and clone size reflects TCRdb's work, not the paper's. This table holds 700,000 or so distinct CDR3 sequences, 30% found once. Germline assignment: CDR1 SGDLS and CDR2 YYNGEE. V dropped 4 bases and J dropped 4 bases, with 17 bases sitting between them. This CDR3 contains 15 residues. Time point of the sample: persistent/refractory GD, antithyroid drugs over 5 years with positive TRAb. From RNA extracted from PBMCs, the TCR library was made.

The chain carries TRBV9 and TRBJ1-1; D is unresolved. The source is a female donor with Graves disease. Sequenced material: peripheral blood mononuclear cells (PBMCs), taken when the disease was refractory, from a patient treated with antithyroid drugs. The CDR3 DNA is TGTGCCAGCAGCCCATTTGGGCAGTTGGGCACTGAAGCTTTCTTT. Amino acids: CASSPFGQLGTEAFF.